This T cell receptor beta chain was recorded in a study of response to subunit inactivated influenza vaccine (dated by TCRdb to 2017 to 2018). Broadly, across the study: Deep quantitative profiling of the T cell receptor repertoire was used in the study to follow responses to a trivalent subunit inactivated influenza vaccine.

A note on this clonotype: What antigen it recognizes has not been identified. No much larger clonotype is one base removed from it; base qualities were not supplied.

The trim is 2 bases for V and 4 bases for J, with a gap of 9 bases between the germline ends. Taken from cysteine to phenylalanine, the CDR3 has 14 residues. The CDR3 DNA has 42 bases and is translated from base 1. The germline V gene (reference sequence) yields LNHNV for CDR1 and YYDKDF for CDR2. What the research found in general, with its limitations: The authors proposed that each seasonal influenza vaccination may bring in only a limited number of new T cells.

The library was obtained by RT-PCR. TCRdb lists the instrument as Illumina HiSeq 2500. TCRdb ran its own pipeline on the public reads, namely fastp trimming at Q25 and MiXCR clone calling, and kept in-frame beta chains. CDR3 protein sequences are deduplicated, and each keeps its most common genes and DNA. This sample gives 700,000 to 900,000 distinct CDR3 sequences in total; less than 25% of them show up just once. Roughly 10% of the sample is held by the ten biggest clonotypes. The sequence was collected from a man in his forties or fifties who received an inactivated influenza vaccine. Donor details come from another sample of the same person, matched by shared clones. The chain is made from TRBV15 and TRBJ2-1, with TRBD1 perhaps the D gene, on 5 matching bases. Sequenced here: PBMCs from blood, sampled 5 to 6 days after vaccination. The CDR3: CATSRRGAYNEQFF. The DNA is as follows: TGTGCCACCAGCAGAAGGGGTGCTTACAATGAGCAGTTCTTC. Outside the CDR3, residues come from the reference TRBV15 and TRBJ2-1 proteins, so the full variable domain is: DAMVIQNPRYQVTQFGKPVTLSCSQTLNHNVMYWYQQKSSQAPKLLFHYYDKDFNNEADTPDNFQSRRPNTSFCFLDIRSPGLGDTAMYLCATSRRGAYNEQFFGPGTRLTVL.